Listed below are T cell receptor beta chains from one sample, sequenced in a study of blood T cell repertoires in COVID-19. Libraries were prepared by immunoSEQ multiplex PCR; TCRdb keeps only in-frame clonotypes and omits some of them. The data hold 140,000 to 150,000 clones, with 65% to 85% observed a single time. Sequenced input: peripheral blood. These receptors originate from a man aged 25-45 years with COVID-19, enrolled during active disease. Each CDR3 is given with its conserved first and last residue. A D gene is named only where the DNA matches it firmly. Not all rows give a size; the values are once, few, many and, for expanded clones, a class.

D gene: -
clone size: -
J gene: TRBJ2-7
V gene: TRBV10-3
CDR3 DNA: TGTGCCATCAGTGAACGGATCCTAGCCTCCTCCTACGAGCAGTACTTC
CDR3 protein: CAISERILASSYEQYF

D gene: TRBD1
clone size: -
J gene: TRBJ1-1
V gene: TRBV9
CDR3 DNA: TGTGCCAGCAGCGTTACAGGGGTCTGGAACACTGAAGCTTTCTTT
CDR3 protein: CASSVTGVWNTEAFF

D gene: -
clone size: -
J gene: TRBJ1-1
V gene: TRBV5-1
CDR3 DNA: TGCGCCAGCAAGGCGGGGGACCAAGCTTTCTTT
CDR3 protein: CASKAGDQAFF

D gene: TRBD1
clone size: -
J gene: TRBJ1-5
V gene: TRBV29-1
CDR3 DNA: TGCAGCGTTGAAGACCTTACATCGACAGGGGCCGATCAGCCCCAGCATTTT
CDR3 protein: CSVEDLTSTGADQPQHF

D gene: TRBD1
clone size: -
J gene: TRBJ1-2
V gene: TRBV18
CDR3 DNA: TGTGCCAGCTCACCGGTCATCACTACGGGGACAGGCTGGAGAAATGGCTACACCTTC
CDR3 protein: CASSPVITTGTGWRNGYTF

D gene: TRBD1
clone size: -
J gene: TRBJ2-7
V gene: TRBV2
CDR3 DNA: TGTGCCAGCGCTAAGACAGGGAACTTCTACGAGCAGTACTTC
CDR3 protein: CASAKTGNFYEQYF

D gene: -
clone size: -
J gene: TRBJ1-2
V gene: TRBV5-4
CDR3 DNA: TGTGCCAGCAGCTTGTACCAGGGGATGTGGGGCTACACCTTC
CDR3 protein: CASSLYQGMWGYTF

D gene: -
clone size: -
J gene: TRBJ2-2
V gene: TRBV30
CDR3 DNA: TGTGCCTGGAGTACCGGGGGTTGGGCGGCCGGGGAGCTGTTTTTT
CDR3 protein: CAWSTGGWAAGELFF

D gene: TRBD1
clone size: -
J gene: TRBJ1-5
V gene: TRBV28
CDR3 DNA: TGTGCCATGGCCCGGGGACAGGGTCCTCAGGGGCCCCAGCATTTT
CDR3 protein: CAMARGQGPQGPQHF

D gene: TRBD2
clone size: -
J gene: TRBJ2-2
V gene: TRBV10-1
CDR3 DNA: TGCGCCAGCAGTGAGGGGACGGGAGGGCCCGGGGAGCTGTTTTTT
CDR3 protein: CASSEGTGGPGELFF

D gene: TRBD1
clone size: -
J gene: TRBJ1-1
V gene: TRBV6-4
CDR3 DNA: TGTGCCAGCAGCCGGACAGGGGAGACTGAAGCTTTCTTT
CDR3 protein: CASSRTGETEAFF

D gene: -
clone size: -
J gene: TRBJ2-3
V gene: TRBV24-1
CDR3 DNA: TGTGCCACCAGTGACGGGTATTTAGATACGCAGTATTTT
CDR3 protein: CATSDGYLDTQYF

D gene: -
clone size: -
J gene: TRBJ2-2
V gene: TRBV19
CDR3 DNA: TGTGCCAGTAGTTCATCGGGGGGCTCCGGGGAGCTGTTTTTT
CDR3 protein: CASSSSGGSGELFF

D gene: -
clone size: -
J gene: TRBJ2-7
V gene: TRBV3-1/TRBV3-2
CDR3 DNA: TGTGCCAGCAGCCAAGGACTACCGGAACTCCCCCTATTCTACGAGCAGTACTTC
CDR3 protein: CASSQGLPELPLFYEQYF

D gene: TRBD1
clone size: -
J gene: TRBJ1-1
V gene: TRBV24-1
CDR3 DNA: TGTGCCACCAGTGACACCGGGACAGGGGGGTCGATCTTT
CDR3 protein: CATSDTGTGGSIF

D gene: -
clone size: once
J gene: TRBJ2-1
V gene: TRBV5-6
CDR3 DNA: TGTGCCAGCAGCTTGGATCCAGCGACCTACAATGAGCAGTTCTTC
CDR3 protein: CASSLDPATYNEQFF

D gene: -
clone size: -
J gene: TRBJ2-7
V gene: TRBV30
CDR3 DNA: TGTGCCCTGATTGTGGGGGGGCGGCCCCAGTACGAGCAGTACTTC
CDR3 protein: CALIVGGRPQYEQYF

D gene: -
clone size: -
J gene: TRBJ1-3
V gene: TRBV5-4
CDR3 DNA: TGTGCCAGCAGCTTGGTGGGGAGCTCTGGAAACACCATATATTTT
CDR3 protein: CASSLVGSSGNTIYF

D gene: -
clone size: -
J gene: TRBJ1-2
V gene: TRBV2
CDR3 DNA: TGTGCCAGCAGATTGACAGAATATGGCTACACCTTC
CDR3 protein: CASRLTEYGYTF

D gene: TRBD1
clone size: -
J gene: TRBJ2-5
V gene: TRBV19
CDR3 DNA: TGTGCCAGTACCTCCACAGGGGGAACAGAGACCCAGTACTTC
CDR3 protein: CASTSTGGTETQYF

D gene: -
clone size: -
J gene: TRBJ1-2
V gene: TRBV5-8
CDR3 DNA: TGTGCCAGCAGCAATAGAAACTATGGCTACACCTTC
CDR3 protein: CASSNRNYGYTF

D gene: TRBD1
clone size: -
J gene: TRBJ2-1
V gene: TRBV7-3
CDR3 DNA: TGTGCCAGCAGCCCTGCCGGACAGGCCTACAATGAGCAGTTCTTC
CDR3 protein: CASSPAGQAYNEQFF